This TCR beta chain is drawn from a study of metastatic and nonmetastatic thyroid tumors. Using MiXCR, TCRdb re-called clones from the PCR reads. In the table there are some 20,000 clones, about a quarter of which are singletons. Germline V gene data show CDR1 as MNHEY and CDR2 as SVGEGT. The CDR3 length is 14 residues. Study results and caveats: Significantly greater TCR beta diversity was reportedly found in malignant thyroid tumors than in benign nodules (in blood and tumor).

As to this clone: Its antigen is undetermined. The junction shows a germline mismatch at one end, possibly a read error.

Each patient came to thyroid surgery without any prior treatment (of any kind). Material for sequencing was blood. The source of this sequence is a female donor with papillary thyroid cancer or a benign thyroid nodule (not recorded which). Some clones in this sample may be carry-over from other donors' samples. This chain uses TRBV6-2 or TRBV6-3 with TRBJ2-3, with 7 bases lining up with TRBD1. The CDR3 here is CANSSGTDTYTQYF. The CDR3 DNA sequence: TGTGCCAACAGTTCCGGGACAGACACGTATACGCAGTATTTT.